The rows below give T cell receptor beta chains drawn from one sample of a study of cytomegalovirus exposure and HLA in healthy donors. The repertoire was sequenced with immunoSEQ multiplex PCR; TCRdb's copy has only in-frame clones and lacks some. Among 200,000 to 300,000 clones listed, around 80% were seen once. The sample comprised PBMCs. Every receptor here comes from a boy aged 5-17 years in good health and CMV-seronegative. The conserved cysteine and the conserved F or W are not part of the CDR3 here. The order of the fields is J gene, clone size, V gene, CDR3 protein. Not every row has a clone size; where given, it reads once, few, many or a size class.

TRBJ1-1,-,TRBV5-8,ASSLFVRGTEAF
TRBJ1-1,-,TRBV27,ASSFGGQLNTEAF
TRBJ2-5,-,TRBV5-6,ASNLRAFWETQY
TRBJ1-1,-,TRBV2,ASREGTDHTEAF
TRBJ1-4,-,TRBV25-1,ASSEIDRENEKLF
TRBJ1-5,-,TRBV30,AWSAEPGGNQPQH
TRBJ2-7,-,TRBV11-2,ASSLDRGTGGIYEQY
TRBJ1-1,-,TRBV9,ASQGGGMDTEAF
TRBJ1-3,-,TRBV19,ASSMYGNTIY
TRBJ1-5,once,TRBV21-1,ASSKRRVHSNQPQH
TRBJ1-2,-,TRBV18,ASSVDSDSNYGYT
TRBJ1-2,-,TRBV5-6,ASSEGQGAFYGYT
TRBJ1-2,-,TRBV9,ASSVVFRAVRYGYT
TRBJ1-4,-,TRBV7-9,ASSPPGTGAEKLF
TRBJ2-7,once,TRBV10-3,AISRVGQGDNEQY
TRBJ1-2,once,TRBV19,ASSSQTGGAYGYT
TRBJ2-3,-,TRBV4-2,ASSQLGGGDTQY
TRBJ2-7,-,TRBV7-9,ASSLDREDEQY
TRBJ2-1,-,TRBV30,AWGLAGAMIYNEQF
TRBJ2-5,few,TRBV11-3,ASSLPHPTGEETQY
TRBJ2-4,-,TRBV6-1,ASSVPVLAKNIQY
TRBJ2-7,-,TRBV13,ASSPGTGTGRREQY
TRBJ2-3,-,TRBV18,ASSPAPRVDTQY
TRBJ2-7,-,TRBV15,ATSIGSSYEQY
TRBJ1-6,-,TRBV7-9,ASSPTGIASPLH
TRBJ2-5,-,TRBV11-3,ASSAGTSVRRTQY
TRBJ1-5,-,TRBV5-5,ASSLDSGDQPQH
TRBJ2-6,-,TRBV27,ASSFGGWSGANVLT
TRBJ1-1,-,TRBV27,ASSLLQNTEAF
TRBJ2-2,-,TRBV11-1,ASKGGLNTGELF
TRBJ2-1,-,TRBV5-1,ASSPSPGLGYNEQF
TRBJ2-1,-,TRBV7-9,ASSLKVAGEQF
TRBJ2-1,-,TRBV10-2,ASKGRGGEQF
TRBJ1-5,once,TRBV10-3,AISEGVDNQPQH
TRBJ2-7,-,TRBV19,ARLAGGPTYEQY
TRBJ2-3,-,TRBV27,ASSSPGRTQY
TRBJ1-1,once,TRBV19,ASRRQGRGTEAF
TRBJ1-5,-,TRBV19,ASSIPGQGNDQPQH
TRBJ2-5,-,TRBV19,ASRRAGLQETQY
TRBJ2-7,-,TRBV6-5,ASSFTSGTVLEQY
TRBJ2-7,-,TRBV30,AWKATGATGEQY
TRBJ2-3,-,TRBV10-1,ASSDRGLSDTQY
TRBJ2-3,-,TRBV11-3,ASTSLGLAGTYTQY
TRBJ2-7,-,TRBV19,ASSDFYEQY
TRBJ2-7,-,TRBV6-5,ASSPRQGGCRQY
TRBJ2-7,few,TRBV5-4,ASSSAGVPYEQY
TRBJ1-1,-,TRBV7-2,ASSRNGGVGAF
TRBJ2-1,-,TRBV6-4,ASQPGQGGDEQF
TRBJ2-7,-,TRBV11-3,ASSSRTSGGIDSYEQY
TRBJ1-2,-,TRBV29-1,SVRQGSNYGYT
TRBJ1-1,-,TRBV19,ASSIDRSLEAF
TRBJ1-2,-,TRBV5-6,ASSPRWTGISYGYT
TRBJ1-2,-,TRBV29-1,SEVGQLNNYGYT
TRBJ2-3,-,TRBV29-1,SFDGGRGYTDTQY
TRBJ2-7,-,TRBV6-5,ASRYRGPGVYEQY